The 8 T cell receptor beta chains given below trace back to one sample, sequenced in a study of T cell responses to AZD1222 COVID-19 vaccine. The repertoire was sequenced with immunoSEQ multiplex PCR; TCRdb's copy has only in-frame clones and lacks some. The data hold 150,000 to 250,000 clones, with 91% observed a single time. Source: peripheral blood, taken 28 days after the second AZD1222 dose. Every receptor here comes from an adult who received the AZD1222 COVID-19 vaccine.

This clone appeared once. This chain connects TRBV5-8 to TRBJ2-7, with D unclear. Trimming took off 4 bases at V and 3 bases at J, with 2 bases between the two ends. The CDR3 consists of 10 residues. Germline CDR1 is SGHTS and CDR2 is YDEGEE. The CDR3 nucleotides are TGTGCCAGCAGCAACTACGAGCAGTACTTC. It yields the protein CASSNYEQYF.

The chain links TRBV27 to TRBJ2-7; 11 bases match TRBD2. V was pared by 5 bases and J by 7 bases, with 7 bases of the junction left unmatched. CDR1 and CDR2 from the germline V gene are MNHEY and SMNVEV (reference sequence). This CDR3 region has 14 residues. CDR3 DNA sequence: TGTGCCAGCAGTAGAACTAGCGGGAGAGAGGAGCAGTACTTC. It specifies CASSRTSGREEQYF.

The CDR3 DNA reads TGTGCCAGCAGCTTAGCGGGGACTGCTTACTACGAGCAGTACTTC. Residues: CASSLAGTAYYEQYF. The chain couples TRBV7-2 to TRBJ2-7; TRBD2 might be the D (6 bases). This CDR3 has 15 amino acids. From germline, CDR1 is SGHTA and CDR2 FQGNSA. Between the trimmed V and J ends, which lost 0 bases and 3 bases, there was a span of 12 bases.

The V gene is TRBV7-9, the J gene TRBJ1-1, with D maybe TRBD1 (6 bases). Trimming left V 4 bases short and J 1 base short, with 13 bases between. CDR3 length equals 15 residues. Germline V gives CDR1 SEHNR, CDR2 FQNEAQ (reference sequence). This CDR3 reads CASSSRTGSNTEAFF. DNA of the CDR3: TGTGCCAGCAGCTCTCGCACAGGGTCGAACACTGAAGCTTTCTTT. The full variable domain, its missing parts supplied by reference TRBV7-9 and TRBJ1-1, is DTGVSQNPRHKITKRGQNVTFRCDPISEHNRLYWYRQTLGQGPEFLTYFQNEAQLEKSRLLSDRFSAERPKGSFSTLEIQRTEQGDSAMYLCASSSRTGSNTEAFFGQGTRLTVV.

The V and J genes are TRBV9 and TRBJ2-2; 14 bases align to TRBD2. Germline V CDR1 and CDR2: SGDLS, YYNGEE. There are 20 residues in the CDR3. The V and J ends lost 4 bases and 8 bases, in that order; junction bases with no gene match: 19. The CDR3 sequence is CASSTAPGTSGSRRVGELFF. The CDR3 DNA reads as TGTGCCAGCAGCACGGCTCCGGGGACTAGCGGGAGCCGCCGGGTGGGGGAGCTGTTTTTT.

This clone was recorded once. V and J are TRBV6-5 and TRBJ2-7; D may be TRBD1 or TRBD2 (5 bases each). Germline lookup yields CDR1 MNHEY and CDR2 SVGAGI. V lost 10 bases and J lost 2, with 15 bases in between. The CDR3 covers 13 residues. CDR3 coding DNA: TGTGCCATCTCTAGAGGGACCCCCTACGAGCAGTACTTC. Translated: CAISRGTPYEQYF.

The chain is built from TRBV7-3 and TRBJ2-1, with D maybe TRBD2 (6 bases). This CDR3 region has 14 residues. V lost 0 bases to trimming and J lost 5 bases, with 8 bases between them. CDR1 and CDR2 from the germline V gene are SGHTA and FQGTGA. The CDR3, as DNA: TGTGCCAGCAGCTTAACCCCTAGCGACAATGAGCAGTTCTTC. Its translation: CASSLTPSDNEQFF.

The J gene is TRBJ2-7, the V gene TRBV5-1; D could derive from TRBD1 or TRBD2 (5 bases each). CDR3 length equals 15 residues. V dropped 4 bases and J dropped 7 bases, with 21 bases sitting between them. Germline V gene data show CDR1 as SGHRS and CDR2 as YFSETQ. The CDR3 DNA follows: TGCGCCAGCAGCGATCCGGGACGAGGGTCCCGGGAGCAGTACTTC. This sequence encodes CASSDPGRGSREQYF.